What follows are 26 T cell receptor beta chains derived from one specimen sequenced in a study of Graves' ophthalmopathy and Graves' hyperthyroidism. As the template, RNA transcripts were used to amplify TCR beta CDR3 regions. First-round RT-PCR relied on HTBI primers, and a second-round multiplex PCR came next. TCRdb analysed the multiplex PCR reads with MiXCR anew, one entry per CDR3 protein. The table shows some 400,000 distinct CDR3 sequences, with around 16% occurring only once. Input material: peripheral blood. The receptors shown here come from a woman aged 18-30 years with Graves' ophthalmopathy.

This clonotype has at least ten counts. This chain joins TRBV12-3 or TRBV12-4 and TRBJ1-5; TRBD1 might be the D (5 bases). CDR3 size: 15 residues. The ends were cut back, 5 bases at V and 2 bases at J, with 13 bases in the middle. Here the CDR3 reads CASSPGRRGNQPQHF. CDR3 bases: TGTGCCAGCAGTCCGGGACGCCGGGGCAATCAGCCCCAGCATTTT.

This clonotype was counted ten times or more. This rearrangement joins TRBV6-5 to TRBJ1-1; TRBD1 is a possible D gene (5 bases). The CDR3 totals 14 residues. Per germline, CDR1 MNHEY and CDR2 SVGAGI. The germline V and J ends were trimmed by 6 bases and 1 base, with 12 bases remaining between them. The CDR3 spells CASSVFTGNTEAFF. The CDR3 DNA follows: TGTGCCAGCAGCGTCTTTACAGGGAACACTGAAGCTTTCTTT.

V is TRBV12-3 or TRBV12-4 and J is TRBJ2-5, with TRBD2 matching 8 bases. The CDR3 contains 14 residues. With 5 bases clipped from V and 4 bases from J, the junction kept 6 bases outside the gene matches. The CDR3 DNA sequence: TGTGCCAGCAGTCCCGGGACTAGGCCAGAGACCCAGTACTTC. Its translation: CASSPGTRPETQYF.

V usage is TRBV29-1 and J usage is TRBJ2-7; TRBD1 matches at 9 bases. The CDR3 loop spans 13 amino acids. Trimming cost V 7 bases and J 3 bases; bases outside gene matches: 7. Germline CDR1 and CDR2: SQVTM and ANQGSEA. CDR3 coding DNA: TGCAGCGCGGAAGACAGGGGGGGCTACGAGCAGTACTTC. This gives the protein CSAEDRGGYEQYF.

This clonotype was picked up many times. The V gene is TRBV10-1, the J gene TRBJ1-1, with D maybe TRBD1 (5 bases). V gave up 7 bases and J gave up 0 bases, with 9 bases separating them. The CDR3 runs to 13 residues. Germline V CDR1 and CDR2: WNHNN, SYGVQD (reference sequence). DNA for the CDR3: TGCGCCAGCACCCAGGGAATGAACACTGAAGCTTTCTTT. Protein: CASTQGMNTEAFF.

The sample holds many counts of this clonotype. CDR3 DNA sequence: TGCAGCGTTGAAGAATTTGGCTACACCTTC. It translates to CSVEEFGYTF. The chain combines TRBV29-1 with TRBJ1-2, with unresolved D. Germline assignment: CDR1 SQVTM and CDR2 ANQGSEA. This CDR3 region has 10 residues. The V end lost 0 bases, the J end lost 7 bases, and 3 bases lay between the germline ends.

This clonotype has a count of ten or more. The V and J genes are TRBV6-2 or TRBV6-3 and TRBJ1-1; D may be TRBD1 (5 bases). The germline V gene encodes CDR1 MNHEY and CDR2 SVGEGT. V lost 1 base to trimming and J lost 1 base, with 7 bases between them. The CDR3 extends over 14 amino acids. The CDR3 spells CASSYWGSNTEAFF. DNA of the CDR3: TGTGCCAGCAGTTACTGGGGCTCGAACACTGAAGCTTTCTTT.

The CDR3 is CASRPTGTQETQYF. The CDR3 coding sequence is TGTGCCAGCAGACCAACAGGGACCCAAGAGACCCAGTACTTC. V is TRBV12-3 or TRBV12-4 and J is TRBJ2-5; possibly TRBD1 for D (6 bases). The V end was cut by 6 bases, the J end by 1 base, with 12 bases between. This CDR3 is 14 amino acids long.

This clonotype was found a few times. The V and J genes are TRBV27 and TRBJ1-1, with D tentatively TRBD1 (6 bases). The CDR3 runs to 18 residues. Between the trimmed V and J ends, which lost 2 bases and 7 bases, there was a span of 26 bases. Germline CDR1 and CDR2: MNHEY and SMNVEV (reference sequence). CDR3 sequence reads: CASSLPEGGLGGPLEAFF. CDR3 bases: TGTGCCAGCAGTTTACCCGAAGGGGGGCTAGGGGGACCTCTTGAAGCTTTCTTT.

This clonotype was seen a handful of times. This chain connects TRBV4-3 to TRBJ2-7; D possibly matches TRBD1 or TRBD2 (6 bases each). Germline V CDR1 and CDR2: LGHNA, YSLEER. The CDR3 has 16 residues. The V and J ends lost 0 bases and 2 bases respectively, with 14 bases between them. CDR3 protein: CASSQDWGAETYEQYF. The CDR3 nucleotides read TGCGCCAGCAGCCAAGATTGGGGGGCCGAAACCTACGAGCAGTACTTC.

This chain uses TRBV6-1 with TRBJ2-7, with D perhaps TRBD2 (5 bases). The CDR3 has 14 residues. From germline, CDR1 is MNHNS and CDR2 SASEGT. With 6 bases removed from V and 4 bases from J, the gap between germline ends came to 16 bases. The CDR3: CASSRSGGGYEQYF. CDR3 DNA sequence: TGTGCCAGCAGCCGCAGCGGAGGTGGGTACGAGCAGTACTTC.

This clonotype was seen a handful of times. Since a much larger clone is just one base distant, this may be a read error. V gene TRBV7-3 combines with J gene TRBJ2-7, with D hard to call. Germline CDR1 is SGHTA and CDR2 is FQGTGA. The length of the CDR3 is 12 residues. The CDR3 loop reads CAGSLLGREQYF. CDR3 DNA sequence: TGTGCCGGCAGCTTACTTGGTAGGGAGCAGTACTTC.

The rearrangement joins TRBV6-2 or TRBV6-3 to TRBJ1-5; 7 bases agree with TRBD1. Germline CDR1 is MNHEY and CDR2 is SVGEGT. Trimming at V came to 7 bases and at J to 7 bases, leaving 7 bases not matched to a gene. The CDR3 runs 13 residues. The DNA for the CDR3 is TGTGCCAGCAACGACAGGGATGGCCAGCCCCAGCATTTT. The encoded protein is CASNDRDGQPQHF.

The table lists this clonotype with many counts. V is TRBV20-1 and J is TRBJ2-5; D is undetermined. Germline V gives CDR1 DFQATT, CDR2 SNEGSKA (reference sequence). The V and J ends lost 1 base and 4 bases respectively, with 16 bases between them. The CDR3 extends over 15 amino acids. In DNA, the CDR3 is TGCAGTGCTAGAGGGCTGGTGCCTTCTAGAGAGACCCAGTACTTC. The encoded protein is CSARGLVPSRETQYF.

This clonotype was observed at least ten times. The chain combines TRBV24-1 with TRBJ2-7; perhaps TRBD2 as D (5 bases). V was pared by 5 bases and J by 1 base, with 8 bases between. Germline V lookup: CDR1 KGHDR, CDR2 SFDVKD. The CDR3 sequence is 13 residues long. The CDR3 loop reads CATSVAGSYEQYF. In DNA form, the CDR3 reads TGTGCCACCAGTGTTGCGGGTTCCTACGAGCAGTACTTC.

This clonotype was counted many times. This sequence joins TRBV12-5 and TRBJ2-2, with 10 bases fitting TRBD2. The germline CDR1 and CDR2 sequences are LGHNT and FRNRAP. This CDR3 has 15 residues. V was clipped by 4 bases and J by 1 base; unmatched bases: 0. The CDR3: CASGSSGRNTGELFF. In DNA, the CDR3 is TGTGCTAGTGGTTCTAGCGGGAGGAACACCGGGGAGCTGTTTTTT.

Comment on this clonotype: A junction end diverges from the germline sequence, so it may reflect a read error. V and J are TRBV12-3 or TRBV12-4 and TRBJ2-7, with a weak D call TRBD2 (7 bases). The CDR3 is 14 residues long. The CDR3 loop reads CASGDPGGSNEQYF. In DNA form, the CDR3 reads TGTGCCAGCGGCGATCCGGGGGGCTCCAACGAGCAGTACTTC.

This clonotype was counted a few times. With a much larger clone just one base away, this may be a read error. Given the absence of the conserved phenylalanine or tryptophan at the CDR3 end, a read error is likely. The V gene is TRBV30, the J gene TRBJ2-4; D is undetermined. Germline lookup yields CDR1 GTSNPN and CDR2 SVGIG (reference sequence). V shed 0 bases and J shed 6 bases, with 12 bases lying between them. The CDR3 covers 14 residues. The DNA for the CDR3 is TGTGCCTGGAGTGTTCCCTCACCAGGAAACATTCAGTACATC. Encoded protein: CAWSVPSPGNIQYI.

The chain is built from TRBV6-2 or TRBV6-3 and TRBJ2-7, with D possibly matching TRBD2 (5 bases). Germline loops: CDR1 MNHEY, CDR2 SVGEGT. The CDR3 length is 14 residues. Trimming stripped 2 bases from V and 8 bases from J, with 16 bases between. The CDR3 spells CASSYGVKLGKQYF. DNA of the CDR3: TGTGCCAGCAGTTACGGAGTGAAACTAGGGAAGCAGTACTTC.

Ten or more counts support this clonotype. V gene TRBV5-1 combines with J gene TRBJ2-2; TRBD1 matches at 9 bases. Germline V gene data show CDR1 as SGHRS and CDR2 as YFSETQ. V shed 3 bases and J 2 bases; nucleotides not matched to a gene: 2. This CDR3 has 15 residues. The CDR3 here is CASSWTGANTGELFF. The CDR3 DNA is TGCGCCAGCAGCTGGACAGGGGCCAACACCGGGGAGCTGTTTTTT.

This clonotype appeared once. This chain connects TRBV30 to TRBJ1-2; TRBD1 aligns across 7 bases. The CDR3 sequence is 13 residues long. Per germline, CDR1 GTSNPN and CDR2 SVGIG (reference sequence). V shed 5 bases and J 4 bases; nucleotides not matched to a gene: 7. CDR3 sequence reads: CAWQPGQLYGYTF. The CDR3 DNA reads as TGTGCCTGGCAACCGGGACAGCTCTATGGCTACACCTTC.

This clonotype was detected many times. The chain combines TRBV11-2 with TRBJ1-1; D perhaps matches TRBD1 (5 bases). The V gene lost 3 bases and the J gene lost 0 bases, with 11 bases spanning the gap. CDR1 is SGHAT, CDR2 FQNNGV, per germline. The CDR3 totals 15 residues. DNA for the CDR3: TGTGCCAGCAGCTTCCACAGGAATCTGAACACTGAAGCTTTCTTT. Its protein product is CASSFHRNLNTEAFF.

This clonotype has at least ten counts. This sequence joins TRBV5-1 and TRBJ2-4; 12 bases are shared with TRBD2. Germline CDR1 is SGHRS and CDR2 is YFSETQ. This CDR3 spans 16 amino acids. J lost 7 bases, V lost 0 bases, and 5 bases had no gene match. CDR3 DNA sequence: TGCGCCAGCAGCTTGGCCGGGACTAGCGGGCGGAACATTCAGTACTTC. Its translation is CASSLAGTSGRNIQYF.

This clonotype was seen many times. This chain connects TRBV25-1 to TRBJ1-2; D is perhaps TRBD1 (5 bases). CDR3 size: 15 residues. V was pared by 2 bases and J by 1 base, with 11 bases between. CDR1 and CDR2 (germline): MGHDK, SYGVNS. The CDR3 here is CASSEGGTVNYGYTF. The DNA of the CDR3 is TGTGCCAGCAGTGAAGGCGGGACGGTTAACTATGGCTACACCTTC.

This clonotype has a single count. One end of the junction does not line up with germline, which may come from a read error. The chain combines TRBV12-3 or TRBV12-4 with TRBJ1-6; D remains unclear. CDR3 length: 16 residues. CDR3 loop: CASSLDSGAYNSPLHF. The CDR3 coding sequence is TGTGCCAGCAGCTTAGATTCGGGCGCCTATAATTCACCCCTCCACTTT.

V usage is TRBV7-8 and J usage is TRBJ1-6, with 11 bases aligning to TRBD1. Germline V CDR1 and CDR2: SGHVS, FQNEAQ. The V segment lost 5 bases and the J segment 8 bases; nucleotides outside the gene matches: 5. The CDR3 loop spans 15 amino acids. The CDR3 region is CASSPRTGGDSPLHF. CDR3 nucleotide sequence: TGTGCCAGCAGCCCCCGGACAGGGGGCGATTCACCCCTCCACTTT.